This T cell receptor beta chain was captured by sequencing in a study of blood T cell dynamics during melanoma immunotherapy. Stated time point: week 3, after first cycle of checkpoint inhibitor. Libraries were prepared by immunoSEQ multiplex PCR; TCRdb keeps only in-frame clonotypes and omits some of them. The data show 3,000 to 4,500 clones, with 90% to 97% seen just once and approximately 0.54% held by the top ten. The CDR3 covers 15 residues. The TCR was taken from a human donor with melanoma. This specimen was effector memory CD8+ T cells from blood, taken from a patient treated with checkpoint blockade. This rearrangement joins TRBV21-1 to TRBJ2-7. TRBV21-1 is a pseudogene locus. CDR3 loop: CASSAVLHVLDEQYF. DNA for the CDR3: TGTGCCAGCAGCGCAGTGCTACACGTGTTAGACGAGCAGTACTTC.